This T cell receptor (beta chain) stems from a study of T cell responses to AZD1222 COVID-19 vaccine. CDR1 is ENHRY and CDR2 is SYGVKD in the germline V gene. Between the trimmed V and J ends, which lost 4 bases and 4 bases, there was a span of 14 bases. This CDR3 region has 15 residues. Data came from immunoSEQ multiplex PCR; TCRdb stores just in-frame clones and leaves some out. This sample carries approximately 130,000 clones, 90% to 95% of them seen once, and the ten largest clones take 1.5% to 2%. The V and J genes are TRBV10-3 and TRBJ1-5; D not resolved. Sequencing used peripheral blood, obtained on day 0 of AZD1222 vaccination. This sequence originates from an adult in good health. The CDR3 spells CAISGPGAENQPQHF. The CDR3 DNA sequence: TGTGCCATCAGTGGCCCGGGAGCTGAGAATCAGCCCCAGCATTTT.